A single T cell receptor beta chain is shown here with its context. Its matching antigen is unknown. The data derive from a study of cytomegalovirus exposure and HLA in healthy donors. Regarding the study as a whole: Presence/absence results assume similar sequencing depth per donor, which may not hold.

Trimming shortened V by 3 bases and J by 1 base, and 21 bases separated the two germline ends. Germline V CDR1 and CDR2: LNHDA, SQIVND (reference sequence). CDR3 length equals 18 residues. PCR primers comprised 60 Vbeta and 13 Jbeta primers. The assay was immunoSEQ multiplex PCR, and TCRdb's table has in-frame clones only and misses some. The sample contains around 140,000 clones, roughly four fifths of which appear only once. This receptor was obtained from a woman between 45 and 60 years old in good health and CMV-seropositive. The chain employs TRBV19 and TRBJ1-1; tentative D call: TRBD1 (6 bases). The sequenced material came from PBMCs. CDR3 protein: CASSMASQGWGTNTEAFF. The CDR3 coding sequence is TGTGCCAGTAGTATGGCATCACAGGGTTGGGGAACGAACACTGAAGCTTTCTTT.